This TCR beta chain is drawn from a study of T cells in localized non-small cell lung cancer. Notes on the study in general: Heterogeneity within the tumor remains possible, as just one region underwent sequencing. Of the tissues analyzed, uninvolved adjacent lung showed maximal T cell clonality, greater than tumor. Greater T cell density in blood accompanied longer overall survival. Within adjacent lung there appeared a median around 55 of the top 100 tumor clones.

For this clone: Its antigen remains unidentified.

There are 13 residues in the CDR3. Germline V gene data show CDR1 as LNHNV and CDR2 as YYDKDF (reference sequence). Trimming took off 1 base at V and 11 bases at J, with 13 bases between the two ends. TCRdb keeps only in-frame clones here, not all; method: immunoSEQ multiplex PCR. The table records some 66,000 clones, approximately 85% of them present only once. The V call is TRBV15, the J call TRBJ2-3, with a possible D match to TRBD2 (6 bases). This TCR was sampled from a female donor of 60 years or more with stage I lung adenocarcinoma. Sequences were derived from peripheral blood, sampled before any cancer treatment. The chain's CDR3 is CATSRGGTSLQYF. The CDR3 DNA is TGTGCCACCAGCAGAGGAGGGACTTCATTGCAGTATTTT. The whole variable domain, filled in from reference TRBV15 and TRBJ2-3, reads DAMVIQNPRYQVTQFGKPVTLSCSQTLNHNVMYWYQQKSSQAPKLLFHYYDKDFNNEADTPDNFQSRRPNTSFCFLDIRSPGLGDTAMYLCATSRGGTSLQYFGPGTRLTVL.